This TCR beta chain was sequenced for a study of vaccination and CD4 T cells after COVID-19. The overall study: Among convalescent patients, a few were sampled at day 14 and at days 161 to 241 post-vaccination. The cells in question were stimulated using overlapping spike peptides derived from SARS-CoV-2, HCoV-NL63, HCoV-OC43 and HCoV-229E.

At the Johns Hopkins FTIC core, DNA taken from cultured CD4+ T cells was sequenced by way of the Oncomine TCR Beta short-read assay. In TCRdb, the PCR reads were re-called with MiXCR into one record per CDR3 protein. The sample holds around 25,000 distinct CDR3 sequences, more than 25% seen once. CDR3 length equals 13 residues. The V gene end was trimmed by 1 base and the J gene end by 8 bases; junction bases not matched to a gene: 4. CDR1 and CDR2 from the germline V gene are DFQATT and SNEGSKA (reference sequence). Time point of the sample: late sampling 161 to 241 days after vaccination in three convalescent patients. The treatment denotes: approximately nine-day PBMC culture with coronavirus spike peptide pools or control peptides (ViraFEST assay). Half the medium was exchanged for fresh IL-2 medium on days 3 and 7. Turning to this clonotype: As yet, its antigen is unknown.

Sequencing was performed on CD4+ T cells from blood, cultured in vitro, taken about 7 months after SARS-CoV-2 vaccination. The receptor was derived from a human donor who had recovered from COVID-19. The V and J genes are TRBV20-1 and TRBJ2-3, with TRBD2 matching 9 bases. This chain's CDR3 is CSARASSGITQYF. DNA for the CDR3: TGCAGTGCTAGAGCGTCTAGCGGGATTACGCAGTATTTT.